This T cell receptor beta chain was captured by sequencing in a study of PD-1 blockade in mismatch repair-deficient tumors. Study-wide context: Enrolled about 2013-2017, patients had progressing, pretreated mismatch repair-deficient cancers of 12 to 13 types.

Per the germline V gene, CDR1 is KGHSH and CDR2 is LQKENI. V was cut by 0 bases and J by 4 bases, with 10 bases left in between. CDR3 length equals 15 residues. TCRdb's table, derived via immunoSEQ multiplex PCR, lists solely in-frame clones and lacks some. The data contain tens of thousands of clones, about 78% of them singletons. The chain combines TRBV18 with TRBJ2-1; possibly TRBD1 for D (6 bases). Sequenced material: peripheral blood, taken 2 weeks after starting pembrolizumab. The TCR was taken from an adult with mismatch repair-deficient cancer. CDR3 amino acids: CASSPPTGRYNEQFF. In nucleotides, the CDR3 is TGTGCCAGCTCACCACCAACAGGGCGGTACAATGAGCAGTTCTTC.